This TCR beta chain was identified in a study of blood T cell repertoires in COVID-19. Profiling relied on immunoSEQ multiplex PCR, and the TCRdb table lists in-frame clones only, not all of them. The sample carries 360,000 or so clones, approximately 91% recorded once. Adults between roughly 18 and 89 years of age took part from about two dozen US areas. This TCR derives from a woman in her 30s who had been exposed to COVID-19. Sequenced sample: PBMCs or T cells enriched from blood (not recorded which).

The CDR3 DNA follows: TGTGCCAGCGGGCAGGAGGTCCAAGAGACCCAGTACTTC. Amino acids: CASGQEVQETQYF. The V gene is TRBV2, the J gene TRBJ2-5, with D possibly TRBD2 on 5 matching bases. V lost 8 bases and J 1 base, leaving 11 bases between the germline ends. This CDR3 is 13 amino acids long. CDR1 and CDR2 (germline): SNHLY, FYNNEI.